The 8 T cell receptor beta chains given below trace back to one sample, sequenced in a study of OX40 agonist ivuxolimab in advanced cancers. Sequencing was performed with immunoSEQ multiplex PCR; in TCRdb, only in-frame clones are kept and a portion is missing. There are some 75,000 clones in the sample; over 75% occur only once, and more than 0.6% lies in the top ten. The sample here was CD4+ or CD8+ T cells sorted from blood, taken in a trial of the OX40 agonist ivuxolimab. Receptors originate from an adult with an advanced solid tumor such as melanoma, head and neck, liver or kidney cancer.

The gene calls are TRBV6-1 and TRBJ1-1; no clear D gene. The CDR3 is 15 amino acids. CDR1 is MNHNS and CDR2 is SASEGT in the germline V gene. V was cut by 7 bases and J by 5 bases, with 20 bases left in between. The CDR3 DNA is TGTGCCAGCATCCGATCGGAGCTCATAGGGACTGAAGCTTTCTTT. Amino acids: CASIRSELIGTEAFF.

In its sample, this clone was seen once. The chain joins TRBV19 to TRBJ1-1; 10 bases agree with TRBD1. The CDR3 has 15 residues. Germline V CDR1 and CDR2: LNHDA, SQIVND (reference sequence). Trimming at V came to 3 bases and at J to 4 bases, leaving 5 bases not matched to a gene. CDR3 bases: TGTGCCAGTAGTATCCCGGGGACAGGGGTCACTGAAGCTTTCTTT. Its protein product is CASSIPGTGVTEAFF.

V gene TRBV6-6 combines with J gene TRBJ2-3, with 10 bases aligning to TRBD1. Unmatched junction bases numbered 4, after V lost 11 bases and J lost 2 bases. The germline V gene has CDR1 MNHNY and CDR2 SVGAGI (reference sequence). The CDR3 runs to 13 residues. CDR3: CAVRQGATDTQYF. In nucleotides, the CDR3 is TGTGCCGTCCGACAGGGGGCCACAGATACGCAGTATTTT.

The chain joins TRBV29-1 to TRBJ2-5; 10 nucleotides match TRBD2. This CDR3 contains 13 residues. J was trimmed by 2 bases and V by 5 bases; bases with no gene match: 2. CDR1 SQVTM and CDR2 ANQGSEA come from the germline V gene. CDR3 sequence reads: CSVMTSGQETQYF. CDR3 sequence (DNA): TGCAGCGTTATGACTAGCGGGCAAGAGACCCAGTACTTC.

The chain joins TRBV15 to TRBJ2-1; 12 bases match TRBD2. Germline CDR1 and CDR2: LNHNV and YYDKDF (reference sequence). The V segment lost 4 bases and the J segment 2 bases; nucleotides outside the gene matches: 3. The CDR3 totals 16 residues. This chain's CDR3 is CATSTTSGRPYNEQFF. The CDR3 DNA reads TGTGCCACCAGCACAACTAGCGGGAGGCCCTACAATGAGCAGTTCTTC.

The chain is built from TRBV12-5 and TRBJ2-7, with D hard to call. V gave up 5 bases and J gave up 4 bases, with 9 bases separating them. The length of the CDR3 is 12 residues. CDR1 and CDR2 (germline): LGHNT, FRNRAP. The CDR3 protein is CASGVPQYEQYF. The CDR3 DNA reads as TGTGCTAGTGGTGTCCCTCAATACGAGCAGTACTTC.

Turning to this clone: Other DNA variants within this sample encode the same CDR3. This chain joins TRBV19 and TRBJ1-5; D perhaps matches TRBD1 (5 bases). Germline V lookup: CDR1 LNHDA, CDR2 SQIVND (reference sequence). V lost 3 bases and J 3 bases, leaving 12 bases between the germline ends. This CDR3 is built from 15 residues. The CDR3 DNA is TGTGCCAGTAGTATCGTGGCAGGGTCCAATCAGCCCCAGCATTTT. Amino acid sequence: CASSIVAGSNQPQHF. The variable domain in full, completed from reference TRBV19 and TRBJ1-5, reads DGGITQSPKYLFRKEGQNVTLSCEQNLNHDAMYWYRQDPGQGLRLIYYSQIVNDFQKGDIAEGYSVSREKKESFPLTVTSAQKNPTAFYLCASSIVAGSNQPQHFGDGTRLSIL.

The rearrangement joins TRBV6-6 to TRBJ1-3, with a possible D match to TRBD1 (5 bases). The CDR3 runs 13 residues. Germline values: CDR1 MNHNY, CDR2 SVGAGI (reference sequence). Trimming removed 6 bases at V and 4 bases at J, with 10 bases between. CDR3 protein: CASSRGSGNTIYF. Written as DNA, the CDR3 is TGTGCCAGCAGCCGGGGGTCCGGAAACACCATATATTTT.